This T cell receptor (beta chain) originates from a study of CD8 T cells in ankylosing spondylitis (dated by TCRdb to 2015 to 2018). Regarding the research as a whole: To find TCR variants linked to disease, the study profiled T cell receptor beta repertoires in ankylosing spondylitis patients and healthy donors. The full study cohort was made up of 20 to 25 ankylosing spondylitis patients and roughly 100 healthy donors. Samples of peripheral blood were taken, and for ankylosing spondylitis patients, synovial fluid was collected as well.

What the work shows at the level of the full study, not this receptor alone: A TCR beta motif made up of several highly homologous amino acid variants appeared to be characteristic of blood from ankylosing spondylitis patients. The disease-linked clones were reported to be significantly enriched in matched synovial fluid samples from ankylosing spondylitis patients. In peripheral blood, the disease-linked clones were found at relatively low frequencies and had a CD8+ phenotype. Some of the motif variants had been reported before in the synovial fluid and blood of reactive arthritis patients, a finding that suggests common disease-initiation mechanisms.

The germline V gene encodes CDR1 WSHSY and CDR2 SAAADI. For this chain, trimming is 6 bases at the V end and 7 bases at the J end, and the number of junction bases without a gene match is 15. The CDR3 sequence holds 16 residues, the cysteine and phenylalanine included. Only the CDR3 DNA is retained, 48 bases long and in frame from the first base. TCRdb lists the instrument as Illumina HiSeq 2500. Quantitative 5'-RACE with molecular barcodes was the method used to prepare the TCR beta libraries. The original pipeline was this. A new computational method, built on a probabilistic model of VDJ rearrangement, was used to identify disease-linked TCR variants. TCRdb applied fastp at Q25 and MiXCR to the public reads, then kept only in-frame beta chains. CDR3 protein duplicates are merged, each entry listing the most common genes and DNA. For this entry, the V and J calls and clone size follow TCRdb and not the study's own pipeline. This sample holds about 400,000 distinct CDR3 sequences; approximately 20% were observed only once. The biggest ten clones account for about 15% of the sample.

This clonotype was counted a few times. Its recognized antigen is unknown. One base away there is no much larger clone; base qualities are not given. The rearranged chain carries TRBV10-2 and TRBJ2-1; TRBD2 aligns with 7 central bases. The material sequenced was blood, either unsorted or a sorted T cell fraction (not recorded which). The clonotype comes from a male donor with ankylosing spondylitis. The DNA sequence follows: TGCGCCAGCAGGTCCCTCTGGGGGAGGGCCGGGAATGAGCAGTTCTTC. This gives the protein CASRSLWGRAGNEQFF.